This passage covers 10 T cell receptor beta chains from one sample sequenced in a study of T cell repertoires in cytomegalovirus infection. TCRdb independently ran MiXCR on the reads; one entry per CDR3 protein. The sample contains about 320,000 distinct CDR3 sequences, roughly 9.5% of which appear only once. Sequenced input: PBMCs. All receptors derive from a human donor in good health (CMV status not recorded). Some clones in this sample may be carry-over from other donors' samples.

The V and J genes are TRBV4-3 and TRBJ2-3, with 7 bases fitting TRBD1. With 2 bases clipped from V and 1 base from J, the junction kept 6 bases outside the gene matches. This CDR3 has 16 residues. Looked up from germline, CDR1 is LGHNA and CDR2 is YSLEER. Here the CDR3 DNA reads TGCGCCAGCAGCCAACGAGGGGGCGGGCGCACAGATACGCAGTATTTT. Protein sequence: CASSQRGGGRTDTQYF.

This chain uses TRBV7-2 with TRBJ1-4, with 9 bases that match TRBD1. The length of the CDR3 is 13 residues. The J segment lost 10 bases and the V segment lost 5 bases, leaving 5 bases of the junction unmatched. Germline CDR1 reads SGHTA; CDR2 reads FQGNSA. In nucleotides, the CDR3 is TGTGCCAGCAGCGGCAGGACAGGGGTAAAACTGTTTTTT. The encoded protein is CASSGRTGVKLFF.

This clonotype was picked up a small number of times. This chain connects TRBV7-2 to TRBJ1-2; no reliable D call. The V and J ends lost 5 bases and 8 bases respectively, with 18 bases between them. The length of the CDR3 is 14 residues. Germline V gene data show CDR1 as SGHTA and CDR2 as FQGNSA. The CDR3 nucleotides are TGTGCCAGCAGCCCCCCTGGTAATCGGAAAGGCTACACCTTC. This codes for CASSPPGNRKGYTF.

The genes are TRBV7-2 and TRBJ2-1, with TRBD2 matching 12 bases. Germline values: CDR1 SGHTA, CDR2 FQGNSA. V was clipped by 3 bases and J by 10 bases; unmatched bases: 7. The CDR3 covers 15 residues. Written as DNA, the CDR3 is TGTGCCAGCAGCTTGCCCGGGACTAGCGGGCCAGAGCAGTTCTTC. It is translated as CASSLPGTSGPEQFF.

In this sample, this clonotype turned up a few times. CDR3 coding DNA: TGTGCCAGCACCTCCCCCCGGACGGTGAACACTGAAGCTTTCTTT. Translation: CASTSPRTVNTEAFF. The rearrangement joins TRBV7-9 to TRBJ1-1; no clear D gene. Trimming removed 7 bases from V and 0 bases from J, with 15 bases in between. The CDR3 has 15 residues. CDR1 SEHNR and CDR2 FQNEAQ come from the germline V gene (reference sequence).

This clonotype was observed a few times. The V and J genes are TRBV4-3 and TRBJ2-5, with D perhaps matching TRBD1 or TRBD2 (5 bases each). CDR3 length: 16 amino acids. Trimming pared 0 bases from V and 4 bases from J, leaving 15 bases between. Germline V gene data show CDR1 as LGHNA and CDR2 as YSLEER. The CDR3 coding sequence is TGCGCCAGCAGCCAAGATTTGAGGGGAATTGGAGAGACCCAGTACTTC. Translated: CASSQDLRGIGETQYF.

The chain uses TRBV28 and TRBJ2-3; D is uncertain. Trimming removed 3 bases at V and 6 bases at J, with 10 bases between. The CDR3 length is 13 residues. The germline V gene encodes CDR1 MDHEN and CDR2 SYDVKM. DNA for the CDR3: TGTGCCAGCAGTTTTGTTGTTTGGGATACGCAGTATTTT. As protein: CASSFVVWDTQYF.

This clonotype was detected ten times or more. The chain combines TRBV14 with TRBJ2-1, with 11 bases aligning to TRBD2. Looked up from germline, CDR1 is SGHDN and CDR2 is FVKESK. Unmatched junction bases numbered 9, after V lost 4 bases and J lost 7 bases. The CDR3 loop spans 16 amino acids. CDR3 region: CASSPVLAGASNEQFF. The CDR3 DNA follows: TGTGCCAGCAGCCCAGTACTAGCGGGAGCCAGTAATGAGCAGTTCTTC.

This clonotype was found many times. The chain combines TRBV19 with TRBJ2-1; 16 bases map to TRBD2. The CDR3 loop spans 14 amino acids. In germline, CDR1 is LNHDA, CDR2 SQIVND (reference sequence). V gave up 6 bases and J gave up 9 bases; unmatched junction bases: 2. The CDR3 sequence: CASRGLAGGPEQFF. The CDR3 nucleotides are TGTGCCAGTAGGGGACTAGCGGGGGGGCCTGAGCAGTTCTTC.

The gene calls are TRBV6-6 and TRBJ1-2, with D tentatively TRBD1 (5 bases). CDR3 length: 14 residues. V gave up 8 bases and J gave up 2 bases, with 15 bases separating them. The germline V gene encodes CDR1 MNHNY and CDR2 SVGAGI (reference sequence). The CDR3 DNA is TGTGCCAGCCTCAAAGGGGAATCAAACTATGGCTACACCTTC. The encoded protein is CASLKGESNYGYTF.